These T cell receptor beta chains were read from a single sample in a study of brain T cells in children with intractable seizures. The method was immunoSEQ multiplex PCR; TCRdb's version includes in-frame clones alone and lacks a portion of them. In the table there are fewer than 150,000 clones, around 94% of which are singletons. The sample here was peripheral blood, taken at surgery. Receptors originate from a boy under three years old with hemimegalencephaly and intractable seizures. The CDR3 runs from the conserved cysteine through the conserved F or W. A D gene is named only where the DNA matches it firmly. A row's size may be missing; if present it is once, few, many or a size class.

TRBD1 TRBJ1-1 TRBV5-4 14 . CASSEQGGKTEAFF TGTGCCAGCAGCGAACAGGGGGGAAAGACTGAAGCTTTCTTT
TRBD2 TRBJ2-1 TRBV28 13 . CASSLGREFEQFF TGTGCCAGCAGTCTGGGGCGGGAGTTTGAGCAGTTCTTC
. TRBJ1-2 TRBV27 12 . CASREITGGYTF TGTGCCAGCAGGGAAATCACAGGGGGCTACACCTTC
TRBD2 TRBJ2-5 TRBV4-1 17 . CASSQDYTSGRMETQYF TGCGCCAGCAGCCAAGATTATACTAGCGGGAGGATGGAGACCCAGTACTTC
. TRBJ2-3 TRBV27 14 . CASSPLIPPDTQYF TGTGCCAGCAGTCCGTTAATTCCCCCAGATACGCAGTATTTT
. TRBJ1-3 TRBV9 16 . CASSVNSRHSGNTIYF TGTGCCAGCAGCGTAAATTCGCGGCACTCTGGAAACACCATATATTTT
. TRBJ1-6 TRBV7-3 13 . CASSYLPGSPLHF TGTGCCAGCAGCTACTTGCCGGGATCACCCCTCCACTTT
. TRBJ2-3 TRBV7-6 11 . CASSATDTQYF TGTGCCAGCAGCGCCACAGATACGCAGTATTTT
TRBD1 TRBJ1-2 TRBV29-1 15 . CSVNFGQGTRYGYTF TGCAGCGTTAACTTTGGACAGGGTACTCGGTATGGCTACACCTTC
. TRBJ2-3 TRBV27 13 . CASSHDSTDTQYF TGTGCCAGCAGTCACGACAGCACAGATACGCAGTATTTT
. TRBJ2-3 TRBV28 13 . CASSRGYTDTQYF TGTGCCAGCAGCCGTGGTTACACAGATACGCAGTATTTT
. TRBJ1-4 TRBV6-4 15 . CASRRKGRGKEKLFF TGTGCCAGCAGGAGGAAGGGACGGGGGAAGGAAAAACTGTTTTTT
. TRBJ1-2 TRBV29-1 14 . CSVDPIGQRPGYTF TGCAGCGTTGATCCCATTGGACAGAGGCCTGGCTACACCTTC
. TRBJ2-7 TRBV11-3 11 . CASSLEREQYF TGTGCCAGCAGCTTAGAGCGCGAGCAGTACTTC
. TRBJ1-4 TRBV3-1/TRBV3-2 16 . CASSPVWGRKNEKLFF TGTGCCAGCAGCCCCGTGTGGGGACGGAAGAATGAAAAACTGTTTTTT
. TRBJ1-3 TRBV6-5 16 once CASSWAGSSSGNTIYF TGTGCCAGCAGTTGGGCAGGCTCCAGCTCTGGAAACACCATATATTTT
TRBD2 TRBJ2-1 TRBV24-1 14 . CATSRGLADNEQFF TGTGCCACCTCGAGGGGCCTAGCGGACAATGAGCAGTTCTTC
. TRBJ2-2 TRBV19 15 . CASSIPGFRTGELFF TGTGCCAGTAGTATACCAGGCTTCAGGACCGGGGAGCTGTTTTTT
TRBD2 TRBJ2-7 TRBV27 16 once CASSQGRVAGPYEQYF TGTGCCAGCAGTCAGGGAAGAGTAGCGGGTCCCTACGAGCAGTACTTC
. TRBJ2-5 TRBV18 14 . CASSIRTGQETQYF TGTGCCAGCTCAATTCGGACGGGCCAAGAGACCCAGTACTTC
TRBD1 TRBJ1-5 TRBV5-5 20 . CASSLQSFRGRRWGNQPQHF TGTGCCAGCAGCTTGCAATCATTCAGGGGGCGTCGTTGGGGCAATCAGCCCCAGCATTTT
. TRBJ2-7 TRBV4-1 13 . CASSQASGVEQYF TGCGCCAGCAGCCAAGCGTCCGGGGTCGAGCAGTACTTC
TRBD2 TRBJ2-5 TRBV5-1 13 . CASSPRGGETQYF TGCGCCAGCAGCCCGCGGGGGGGAGAGACCCAGTACTTC
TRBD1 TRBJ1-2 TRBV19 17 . CASSKTVMGGGEGGYTF TGTGCCAGTAGTAAGACGGTAATGGGAGGGGGCGAAGGAGGCTACACCTTC
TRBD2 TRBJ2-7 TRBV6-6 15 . CASNRLAGFSYEQYF TGTGCCAGCAACCGACTAGCGGGGTTCTCCTACGAGCAGTACTTC
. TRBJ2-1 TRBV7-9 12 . CASSSRRNEQFF TGTGCCAGCAGCTCCAGAAGGAATGAGCAGTTCTTC
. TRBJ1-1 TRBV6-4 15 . CASSELGLPVTEAFF TGTGCCAGCAGTGAACTCGGACTCCCGGTCACTGAAGCTTTCTTT
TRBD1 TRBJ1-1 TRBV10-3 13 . CAISGQGNTEAFF TGTGCCATCAGTGGACAGGGTAACACTGAAGCTTTCTTT
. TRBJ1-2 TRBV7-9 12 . CASSQGRRAYTF TGTGCCAGCAGCCAAGGTCGGAGGGCCTACACCTTC
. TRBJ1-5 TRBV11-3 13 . CASSLYSNQPQHF TGTGCCAGCAGCCTTTATAGCAATCAGCCCCAGCATTTT
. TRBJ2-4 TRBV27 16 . CASSSVTALAKNIQYF TGTGCCAGCAGTTCAGTCACAGCACTAGCCAAAAACATTCAGTACTTC
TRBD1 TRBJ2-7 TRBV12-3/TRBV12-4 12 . CASSLTGYEQYF TGTGCCAGCAGTTTGACAGGGTACGAGCAGTACTTC
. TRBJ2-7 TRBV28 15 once CASSPPGSGSYEQYF TGTGCCAGCAGCCCCCCAGGGAGTGGATCCTACGAGCAGTACTTC
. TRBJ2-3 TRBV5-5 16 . CASRQDNRVPLDTQYF TGTGCCAGCAGGCAGGACAACAGGGTTCCTTTGGATACGCAGTATTTT
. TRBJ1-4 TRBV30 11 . CAWWLDLKLFF TGTGCCTGGTGGCTGGACCTAAAACTGTTTTTT
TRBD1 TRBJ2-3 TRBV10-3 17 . CAISESTRTGSTDTQYF TGTGCCATCAGTGAGTCGACTCGGACAGGGAGCACAGATACGCAGTATTTT
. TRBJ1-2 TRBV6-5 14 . CASRSTGLPSGYTF TGTGCCAGCAGGTCGACGGGACTTCCTAGTGGCTACACCTTC
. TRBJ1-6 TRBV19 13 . CASSIGRSSPLHF TGTGCCAGTAGTATAGGAAGGAGTTCACCCCTCCACTTT
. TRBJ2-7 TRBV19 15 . CASSMVSQGSGEQYF TGTGCCAGTAGTATGGTTAGTCAGGGATCGGGTGAGCAGTACTTC
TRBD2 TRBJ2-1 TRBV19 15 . CASSNSGSPYNEQFF TGTGCCAGTAGTAACAGCGGGAGTCCCTACAATGAGCAGTTCTTC
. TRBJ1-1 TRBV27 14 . CASRPTPRDTEAFF TGTGCCAGCAGGCCCACCCCCCGGGACACTGAAGCTTTCTTT
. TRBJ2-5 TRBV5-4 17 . CASSLVRAQPIQETQYF TGTGCCAGCAGCTTGGTACGAGCCCAACCAATTCAAGAGACCCAGTACTTC
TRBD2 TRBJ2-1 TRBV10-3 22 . CAISESSPPETLAGGEHNEQFF TGTGCCATCAGTGAGTCCTCCCCGCCGGAGACTTTAGCGGGAGGGGAACACAATGAGCAGTTCTTC
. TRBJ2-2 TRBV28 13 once CASRDRNTGELFF TGTGCCAGCAGGGACAGAAACACCGGGGAGCTGTTTTTT
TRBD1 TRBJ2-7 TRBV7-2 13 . CASSWTGSYEQYF TGTGCCAGCAGCTGGACAGGGAGCTACGAGCAGTACTTC
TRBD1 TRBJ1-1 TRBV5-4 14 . CASSGTGGNTEAFF TGTGCCAGCAGCGGTACAGGGGGGAACACTGAAGCTTTCTTT
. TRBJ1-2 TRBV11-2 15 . CASSLGGRGRYGYTF TGTGCCAGCAGCTTAGGCGGGAGGGGACGGTATGGCTACACCTTC
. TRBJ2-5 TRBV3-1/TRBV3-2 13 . CASSQVQAATQYF TGTGCCAGCAGCCAAGTCCAGGCGGCTACCCAGTACTTC
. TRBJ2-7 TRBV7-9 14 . CASSSQGEYAEQYF TGTGCCAGCAGCTCTCAGGGAGAGTACGCTGAGCAGTACTTC
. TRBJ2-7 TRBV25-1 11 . CASSDTYEQYF TGTGCCAGCAGTGACACCTACGAGCAGTACTTC
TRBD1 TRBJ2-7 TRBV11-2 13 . CASSFDRAYEQYF TGTGCCAGCAGCTTCGACAGGGCCTACGAGCAGTACTTC
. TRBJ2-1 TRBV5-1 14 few CASSVQEAYNEQFF TGCGCCAGCAGCGTTCAGGAGGCCTACAATGAGCAGTTCTTC